The clone carrying this T cell receptor (beta chain) was found many times. Its specificity is not known. J was trimmed by 4 bases and V by 6 bases; bases with no gene match: 7. The length of the CDR3 is 14 residues. The germline V gene encodes CDR1 ENHRY and CDR2 SYGVKD. Unsorted libraries were generated from 2 million PBMCs. These cells had been stored in RNAlater at -80 C. A 10-nucleotide random UMI tagged transcripts in template-switch 5'RACE cDNA synthesis. MiXCR, applied by TCRdb to the 5' RACE reads, yields one record per CDR3 protein. The table shows fewer than 30,000 distinct CDR3 sequences, with 6.5% to 8.5% occurring only once. This entry belongs to a study of neurological immune-mediated disorders. Study results and caveats: Private repertoires in all groups were suggested, as expanded clones shared no CDR3 amino acid sequences across subjects.

This rearrangement joins TRBV10-3 to TRBJ2-3; 7 nucleotides agree with TRBD2. This receptor was taken from a woman aged 40 to 49 in good health. The sequenced sample was PBMCs. The CDR3 DNA follows: TGTGCCATCAGCACGGGACTACCACCAGATACGCAGTATTTT. It yields the protein CAISTGLPPDTQYF.